This T cell receptor beta chain was sequenced in a study of cytomegalovirus exposure and HLA in healthy donors. Study observations and caveats: A list of roughly 180 TCR beta chains associated with cytomegalovirus was given. TCR beta V segments were, for the most part, productive about 87% or about 30% of the time in an earlier analysis.

The PCR was carried out with 60 Vbeta primers and 13 Jbeta primers. Using immunoSEQ multiplex PCR, the repertoire was profiled, and TCRdb retains in-frame clones only, with some absent. The sample lists about 200,000 clones; 82% were seen once. The CDR3 length is 14 residues. The germline gives CDR1 LGHNA, CDR2 YSLEER. Trimming stripped 0 bases from V and 6 bases from J, with 11 bases between. A remark on this clone: The target antigen is unknown.

The clonotype comes from a boy younger than 10 in good health and CMV-seronegative. Sequenced input: PBMCs. The chain joins TRBV4-3 to TRBJ1-1; no reliable D call. The CDR3: CASSQDLRNAEAFF. CDR3 nucleotides: TGCGCCAGCAGCCAAGATCTGCGTAACGCTGAAGCTTTCTTT.